This passage covers 2 T cell receptor beta chains from one sample sequenced in a study of brain T cells in children with intractable seizures. This table comes from immunoSEQ multiplex PCR, and its TCRdb copy is limited to in-frame clones, with some not included. Here the sample spans 88,000 or so clones, under 95% being singletons. The sequenced sample was peripheral blood, obtained at surgery. All receptors derive from a girl aged 2 to 9 with Rasmussen encephalitis and intractable seizures.

The DNA for the CDR3 is TGTGCCAGCAGTTCAGGGCTCGACAGGGCGCATTCACCCCTCCACTTT. It specifies CASSSGLDRAHSPLHF. V usage is TRBV6-5 and J usage is TRBJ1-6, with TRBD1 matching over 7 bases. The CDR3 is 16 amino acids. Germline V lookup: CDR1 MNHEY, CDR2 SVGAGI. Unmatched junction bases numbered 11, after V lost 4 bases and J lost 8 bases.

This chain links TRBV3-1 (or the pseudogene TRBV3-2) with TRBJ1-6; D uncertain. The CDR3 sequence is 17 residues long. V gave up 1 base and J gave up 0 bases, with 10 bases separating them. Germline-derived CDR1 and CDR2 are LGHDT and YNNKEL (reference sequence). The CDR3 loop is CASSQGSGSSYNSPLHF. Here the CDR3 DNA reads TGTGCCAGCAGCCAAGGCTCTGGGAGCTCCTATAATTCACCCCTCCACTTT.